The T cell receptor beta chain described here comes from a study of regulatory T cells in long-lasting Graves disease (dated by TCRdb to the early 2020s). Background for the entire study: Antithyroid drugs had been taken for less than 3 months by newly diagnosed Graves' disease patients. Persistent Graves' disease patients were compared with newly diagnosed Graves' disease patients by peripheral blood TCR sequencing and RNA sequencing. The study was registered as a clinical trial and conducted in China. A total of around 35 samples underwent TCR sequencing, from about 13 patients with persistent Graves' disease and approximately 20 patients with newly diagnosed Graves' disease.

V ends up 4 bases short and J 4 bases short, with an unmatched junction base count of 5. According to the germline V gene (reference sequence), CDR1 reads SGHNT and CDR2 reads YYREEE. The CDR3 measures 14 amino acids from cysteine to phenylalanine. Only the CDR3 region is kept as DNA, spanning 42 bases read in frame from base 1. Paper-wide results and their limitations: Patients with persistent disease shared more public clonotypes (around 2,500) than newly diagnosed patients did (966). Compared with newly diagnosed patients, patients with persistent Graves' disease had lower TCR Shannon entropy and fewer highly expanded clones, which suggests clonal expansion. Persistent disease showed preferential use of TRBV28, TRBJ1-2 and TRBJ2-5, whereas newly diagnosed disease favored TRBV20-1 and TRBJ2-1. As a limitation, the authors acknowledged that the small sample size may reduce accuracy. Only the TCR beta chain was sequenced and analyzed. Peripheral blood alone was examined, since thyroid tissue, which constituted the primary lesion, could not be accessed.

This clonotype occurred many times. No cognate antigen has been identified for it. No base qualities exist here, and no much larger clone lies one base off it. The sample's time point, from its label and the paper: newly diagnosed GD, antithyroid drugs for less than 3 months. RNA was extracted from PBMCs in TRIzol for both TCR sequencing and RNA sequencing. Graves' disease was diagnosed according to American Thyroid Association guidelines. The patients came from an endocrinology department in Xi'an, China. From each patient, around 9 milliliters of peripheral blood was collected into an EDTA anticoagulant tube. Ficoll Paque Plus density gradient separation was used to isolate PBMCs, and no additional T cell sorting was done. An Agilent 2100 Bioanalyzer and agarose gel were used to check RNA quality, and a NanoDrop 2000 was used to measure RNA concentration. Receptor libraries were prepared by multiplex PCR. The listed sequencing device is Illumina HiSeq 4000. To build TCR beta libraries, CDR3 regions were amplified by Arm-PCR using iRepertoire HTBI primers. Before sequencing, the PCR products underwent gel purification. The authors processed their data as follows. Gene usage analysis of CDR3 amino acid clonotypes used the 60 to 75 TRBV and around 13 TRBJ segments found across samples. Filtered high-quality paired reads were merged into contigs using COPE and FqMerger. BLAST was used to align contigs to the IMGT TRBV, TRBD and TRBJ reference genes, and CDR3 was defined following IMGT. Any clonotype with a frequency above 0.1% was classified as a highly expanded clone. Repertoire diversity was measured by Shannon entropy, and V-J evenness by the Gini coefficient. A clonotype was considered public if more than one individual shared it. In TCRdb, the public reads were trimmed at Q25 with fastp and aligned with MiXCR, with productive beta chains retained. CDR3 protein duplicates are merged, each entry listing the most common genes and DNA. The V and J calls follow TCRdb's processing rather than the paper's. For this sample there are about 400,000 distinct CDR3 sequences; 15% to 17% appear just once. About a fifth of the sample is taken by the ten largest.

The source was peripheral blood mononuclear cells (PBMCs), collected at new diagnosis, from a patient treated with antithyroid drugs. The sequence came from a female donor with Graves disease. The V gene is TRBV5-4 and the J gene is TRBJ1-2; the central 9 bases match TRBD1. The DNA sequence follows: TGTGCCAGCAGCGGGGGGACAGGGTCCTATGGCTACACCTTC. This gives the protein CASSGGTGSYGYTF.